Shown below are 11 T cell receptor beta chains from a single sample sequenced in a study of blood T cell repertoires in COVID-19. The data were produced by immunoSEQ multiplex PCR, yet TCRdb's version contains in-frame clones alone and is incomplete. Counted here are about 140,000 clones, under 85% occurring once; the ten biggest clones make up about 8.6%. Sequencing was carried out using peripheral blood. The receptors come from a man aged 50-59 years with active or convalescent COVID-19.

The chain recombines TRBV7-8 with TRBJ2-1, with TRBD2 identical over 12 bases. There are 15 residues in the CDR3. CDR1 is SGHVS, CDR2 FQNEAQ, per germline. Trimming cost V 5 bases and J 5 bases; bases outside gene matches: 4. This chain's CDR3 is CASSLGLAGNNEQFF. The CDR3 DNA follows: TGTGCCAGCAGCCTCGGACTAGCGGGAAACAATGAGCAGTTCTTC.

The chain uses TRBV28 and TRBJ2-2; a possible D gene is TRBD2 (6 bases). The V gene lost 6 bases and the J gene lost 1 base, with 15 bases spanning the gap. Germline CDR1 MDHEN, CDR2 SYDVKM. CDR3 size: 16 residues. The DNA for the CDR3 is TGTGCCAGCAGAAAGGTCGGGGGAGGGAACACCGGGGAGCTGTTTTTT. Translation gives CASRKVGGGNTGELFF.

The chain employs TRBV6-5 and TRBJ2-1; 11 positions agree with TRBD1. The CDR3 loop spans 15 amino acids. The V segment lost 0 bases and the J segment 6 bases; nucleotides outside the gene matches: 1. The germline CDR1 and CDR2 sequences are MNHEY and SVGAGI. This CDR3 is CASSYSGTGGNEQFF. CDR3 in DNA: TGTGCCAGCAGTTACTCTGGGACAGGGGGCAATGAGCAGTTCTTC.

This clone was counted a few times. The rearrangement joins TRBV12-3 or TRBV12-4 to TRBJ1-1; D is uncertain. Trimming left V 3 bases short and J 1 base short, with 3 bases between. This CDR3 has 12 amino acids. CDR3 nucleotide sequence: TGTGCCAGCAGTTTGGCGAACACTGAAGCTTTCTTT. Its translation is CASSLANTEAFF.

This chain joins TRBV6-4 and TRBJ1-5, with 8 bases lining up with TRBD1. J lost 0 bases, V lost 7 bases, and 17 bases had no gene match. The CDR3 is 19 residues long. Looked up from germline, CDR1 is MRHNA and CDR2 is SNTAGT. CDR3 nucleotides: TGTGCCAGCACCTTGGGGGGGACAGGCTTCCCACATAGCAATCAGCCCCAGCATTTT. Translation gives CASTLGGTGFPHSNQPQHF.

The rearrangement links TRBV6-5 to TRBJ1-2; 8 nucleotides match TRBD1. The J segment lost 8 bases and the V segment lost 0 bases, leaving 8 bases of the junction unmatched. The germline CDR1 and CDR2 sequences are MNHEY and SVGAGI. The length of the CDR3 is 15 residues. CDR3 loop: CASSYSKGQGHGYTF. The DNA for the CDR3 is TGTGCCAGCAGTTACTCGAAAGGACAGGGACACGGCTACACCTTC.

V usage is TRBV6-5 and J usage is TRBJ2-7; D remains unclear. The CDR3 extends over 14 amino acids. The V end lost 7 bases, the J end lost 0 bases, and 13 bases lay between the germline ends. Germline CDR1 MNHEY, CDR2 SVGAGI. In nucleotides, the CDR3 is TGTGCCAGCAACCTCGAGGTGAGCTCCTACGAGCAGTACTTC. It is translated as CASNLEVSSYEQYF.

This clone showed up just a few times. This chain joins TRBV4-2 and TRBJ2-7; D perhaps matches TRBD2 (6 bases). The CDR3 length is 19 residues. V was cut by 3 bases and J by 2 bases, with 26 bases left in between. Per the germline V gene, CDR1 is LGHNA and CDR2 is YNFKEQ. CDR3 amino acids: CASSQGRTGLRGRTYEQYF. In nucleotides, the CDR3 is TGTGCCAGCAGCCAGGGACGTACGGGACTCCGCGGACGTACCTACGAGCAGTACTTC.

This chain joins TRBV7-9 and TRBJ2-1, with TRBD2 as a possible D gene (6 bases). Trimming took 1 base from V and 4 from J, leaving 14 bases between them. The CDR3 spans 16 residues. Germline loops: CDR1 SEHNR, CDR2 FQNEAQ (reference sequence). The CDR3 coding sequence is TGTGCCAGCAGCTTAGGATTCCCGGGGACTTACAATGAGCAGTTCTTC. Its translation is CASSLGFPGTYNEQFF.

This clone has only one observation. The V and J genes are TRBV5-6 and TRBJ1-2; no reliable D call. Looked up from germline, CDR1 is SGHDT and CDR2 is YYEEEE. CDR3 size: 13 residues. V lost 1 base and J 4 bases, leaving 8 bases between the germline ends. The CDR3 here is CASSLSGGYGYTF. The DNA of the CDR3 is TGTGCCAGCAGCTTGTCTGGCGGCTATGGCTACACCTTC.

V and J are TRBV7-2 and TRBJ2-2; 9 bases agree with TRBD1. From germline, CDR1 is SGHTA and CDR2 FQGNSA. V trimming: 5 bases; J trimming: 5 bases; junction bases outside the gene matches: 9. The CDR3 totals 16 residues. The CDR3 here is CASSPRDRVGTGELFF. Written as DNA, the CDR3 is TGTGCCAGCAGCCCCCGGGACAGGGTTGGGACCGGGGAGCTGTTTTTT.